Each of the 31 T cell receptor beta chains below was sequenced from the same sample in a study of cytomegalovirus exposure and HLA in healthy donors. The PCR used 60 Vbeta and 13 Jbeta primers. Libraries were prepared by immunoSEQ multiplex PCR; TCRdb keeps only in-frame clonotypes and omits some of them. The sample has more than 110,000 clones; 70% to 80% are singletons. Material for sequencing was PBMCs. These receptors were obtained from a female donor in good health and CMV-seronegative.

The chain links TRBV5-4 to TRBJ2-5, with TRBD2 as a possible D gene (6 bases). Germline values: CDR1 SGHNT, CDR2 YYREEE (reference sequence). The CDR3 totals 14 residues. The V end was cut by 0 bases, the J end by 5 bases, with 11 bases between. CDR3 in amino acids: CASSLESSAETQYF. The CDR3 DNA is TGTGCCAGCAGCTTGGAATCTAGCGCGGAGACCCAGTACTTC.

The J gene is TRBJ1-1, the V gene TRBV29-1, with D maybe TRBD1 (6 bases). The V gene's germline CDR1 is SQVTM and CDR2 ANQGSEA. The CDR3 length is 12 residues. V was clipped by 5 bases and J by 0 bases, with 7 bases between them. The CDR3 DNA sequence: TGCAGCGTTCACAGGGTGAACACTGAAGCTTTCTTT. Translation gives CSVHRVNTEAFF. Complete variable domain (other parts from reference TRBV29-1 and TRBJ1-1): SAVISQKPSRDICQRGTSLTIQCQVDSQVTMMFWYRQQPGQSLTLIATANQGSEATYESGFVIDKFPISRPNLTFSTLTVSNMSPEDSSIYLCSVHRVNTEAFFGQGTRLTVV.

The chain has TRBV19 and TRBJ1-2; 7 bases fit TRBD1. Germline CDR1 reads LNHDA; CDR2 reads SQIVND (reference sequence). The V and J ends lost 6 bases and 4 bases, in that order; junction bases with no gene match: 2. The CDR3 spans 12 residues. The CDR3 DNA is TGTGCCAGTAGGGGACAGCTCTATGGCTACACCTTC. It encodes CASRGQLYGYTF.

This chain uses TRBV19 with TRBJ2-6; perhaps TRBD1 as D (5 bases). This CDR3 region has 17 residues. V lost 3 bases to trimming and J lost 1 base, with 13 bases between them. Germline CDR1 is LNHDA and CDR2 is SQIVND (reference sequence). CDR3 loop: CASSIVGAGSGANVLTF. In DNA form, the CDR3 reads TGTGCCAGTAGTATCGTAGGGGCCGGATCTGGGGCCAACGTCCTGACTTTC.

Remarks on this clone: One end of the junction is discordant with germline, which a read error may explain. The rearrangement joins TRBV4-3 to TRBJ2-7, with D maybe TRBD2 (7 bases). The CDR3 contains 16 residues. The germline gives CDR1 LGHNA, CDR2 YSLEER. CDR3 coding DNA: TGCGCCAGCTCTGGGGGGGCTGAATCTCCCGGTTACGGGCAGTACTTC. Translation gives CASSGGAESPGYGQYF.

The CDR3 sequence is CASSLSPQGGADTQYF. The DNA for the CDR3 is TGCGCCAGCAGCCTTAGCCCCCAAGGAGGCGCAGATACGCAGTATTTT. This sequence joins TRBV5-1 and TRBJ2-3; D perhaps matches TRBD2 (5 bases). The length of the CDR3 is 16 residues. CDR1 is SGHRS, CDR2 YFSETQ, per germline. Trimming pared 4 bases from V and 4 bases from J, leaving 19 bases between. The entire variable domain, with the rest obtained from reference TRBV5-1 and TRBJ2-3, is as follows: KAGVTQTPRYLIKTRGQQVTLSCSPISGHRSVSWYQQTPGQGLQFLFEYFSETQRNKGNFPGRFSGRQFSNSRSEMNVSTLELGDSALYLCASSLSPQGGADTQYFGPGTRLTVL.

CDR3 sequence (DNA): TGTGCCTTTTCAGGAGGGGTCTCCGGGGAGCTGTTTTTT. Protein sequence: CAFSGGVSGELFF. The J gene is TRBJ2-2, the V gene TRBV6-4, with D perhaps TRBD2 (6 bases). The CDR3 is 13 residues long. With 11 bases removed from V and 6 bases from J, the gap between germline ends came to 16 bases. CDR1 and CDR2 from the germline V gene are MRHNA and SNTAGT.

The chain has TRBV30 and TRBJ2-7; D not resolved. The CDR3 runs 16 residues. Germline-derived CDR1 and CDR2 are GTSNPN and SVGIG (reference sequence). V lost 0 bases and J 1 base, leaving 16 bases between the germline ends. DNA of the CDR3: TGTGCCTGGAGTGTAACCCCCGGGTTTAGGTCCTACGAGCAGTACTTC. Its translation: CAWSVTPGFRSYEQYF.

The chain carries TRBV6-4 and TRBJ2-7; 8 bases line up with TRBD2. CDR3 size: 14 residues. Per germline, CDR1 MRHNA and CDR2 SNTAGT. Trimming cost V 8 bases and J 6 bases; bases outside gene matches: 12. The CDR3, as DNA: TGTGCCAGCTCCGGCGGGGGGCGCCCAGGCGAGCAGTACTTC. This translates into CASSGGGRPGEQYF.

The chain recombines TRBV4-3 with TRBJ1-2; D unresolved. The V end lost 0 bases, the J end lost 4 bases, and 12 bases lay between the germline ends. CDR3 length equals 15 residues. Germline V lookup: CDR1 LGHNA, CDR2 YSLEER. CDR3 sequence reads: CASSQDRGRGYGYTF. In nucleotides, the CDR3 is TGCGCCAGCAGCCAAGATCGCGGTCGGGGCTATGGCTACACCTTC.

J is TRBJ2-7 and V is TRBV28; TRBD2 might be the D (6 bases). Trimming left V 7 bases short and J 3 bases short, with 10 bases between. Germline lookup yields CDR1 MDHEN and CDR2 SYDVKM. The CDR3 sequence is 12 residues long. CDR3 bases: TGTGCCAGCAAGGACGGGAGCTACGAGCAGTACTTC. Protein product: CASKDGSYEQYF.

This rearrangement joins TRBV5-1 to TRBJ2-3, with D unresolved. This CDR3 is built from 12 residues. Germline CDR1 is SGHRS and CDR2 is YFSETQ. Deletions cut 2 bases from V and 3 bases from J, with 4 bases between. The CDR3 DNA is TGCGCCAGCAGCTTAGCTACAGATACGCAGTATTTT. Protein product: CASSLATDTQYF.

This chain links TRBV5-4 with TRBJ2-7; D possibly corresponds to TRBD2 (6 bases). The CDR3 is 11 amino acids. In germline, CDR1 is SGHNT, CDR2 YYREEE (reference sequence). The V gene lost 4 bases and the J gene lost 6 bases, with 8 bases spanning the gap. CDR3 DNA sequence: TGTGCCAGCAGCCGGGGGTCCGAGCAGTACTTC. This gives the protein CASSRGSEQYF.

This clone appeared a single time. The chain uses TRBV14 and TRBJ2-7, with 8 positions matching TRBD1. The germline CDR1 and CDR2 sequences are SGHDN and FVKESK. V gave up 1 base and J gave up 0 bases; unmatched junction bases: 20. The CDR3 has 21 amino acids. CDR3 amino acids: CASSQGQGAIPFLLSSYEQYF. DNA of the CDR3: TGTGCCAGCAGCCAAGGTCAGGGGGCGATCCCCTTTTTACTCAGCTCCTACGAGCAGTACTTC.

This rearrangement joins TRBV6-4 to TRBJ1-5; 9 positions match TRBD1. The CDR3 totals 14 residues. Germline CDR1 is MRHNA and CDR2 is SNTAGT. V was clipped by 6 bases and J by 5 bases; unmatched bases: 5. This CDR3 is CASRTGGTYQPQHF. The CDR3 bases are TGTGCCAGCAGGACAGGGGGGACTTATCAGCCCCAGCATTTT.

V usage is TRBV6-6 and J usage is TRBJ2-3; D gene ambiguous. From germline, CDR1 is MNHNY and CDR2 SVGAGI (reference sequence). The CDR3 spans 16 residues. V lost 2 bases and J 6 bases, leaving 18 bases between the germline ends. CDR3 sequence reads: CASSYVGDLESDTQYF. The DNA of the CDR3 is TGTGCCAGCAGTTACGTAGGAGACCTGGAGAGCGATACGCAGTATTTT.

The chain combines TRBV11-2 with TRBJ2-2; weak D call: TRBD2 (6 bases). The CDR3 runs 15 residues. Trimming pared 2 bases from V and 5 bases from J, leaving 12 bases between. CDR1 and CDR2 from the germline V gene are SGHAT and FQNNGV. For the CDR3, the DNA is TGTGCCAGCAGCTTACGGGGGATATGGACCGGGGAGCTGTTTTTT. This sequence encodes CASSLRGIWTGELFF.

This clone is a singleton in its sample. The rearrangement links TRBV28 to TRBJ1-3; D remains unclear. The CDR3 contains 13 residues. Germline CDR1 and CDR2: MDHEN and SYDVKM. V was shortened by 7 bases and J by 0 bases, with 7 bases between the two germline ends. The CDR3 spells CASNYGSGNTIYF. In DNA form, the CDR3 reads TGTGCCAGCAACTACGGCTCTGGAAACACCATATATTTT.

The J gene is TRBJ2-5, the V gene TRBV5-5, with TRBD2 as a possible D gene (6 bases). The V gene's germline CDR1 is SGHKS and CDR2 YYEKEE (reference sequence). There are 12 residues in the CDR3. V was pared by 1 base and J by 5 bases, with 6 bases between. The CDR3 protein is CASSLSGETQYF. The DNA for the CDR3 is TGTGCCAGCAGCTTGAGCGGGGAGACCCAGTACTTC. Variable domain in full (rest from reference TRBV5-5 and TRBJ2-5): DAGVTQSPTHLIKTRGQQVTLRCSPISGHKSVSWYQQVLGQGPQFIFQYYEKEERGRGNFPDRFSARQFPNYSSELNVNALLLGDSALYLCASSLSGETQYFGPGTRLLVL.

This CDR3 reads CASSVSASGRYEQYF. CDR3 DNA: TGTGCCAGCAGCGTATCGGCTAGCGGGAGGTACGAGCAGTACTTC. The chain combines TRBV9 with TRBJ2-7; 11 nucleotides agree with TRBD2. V lost 1 base to trimming and J lost 4 bases; unmatched junction nucleotides: 4. The germline V gene has CDR1 SGDLS and CDR2 YYNGEE. There are 15 residues in the CDR3.

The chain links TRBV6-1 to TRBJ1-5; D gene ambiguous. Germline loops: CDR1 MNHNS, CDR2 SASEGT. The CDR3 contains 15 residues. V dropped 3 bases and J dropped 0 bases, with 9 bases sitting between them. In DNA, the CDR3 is TGTGCCAGCAGTGATGCGGTTTATAGCAATCAGCCCCAGCATTTT. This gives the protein CASSDAVYSNQPQHF.

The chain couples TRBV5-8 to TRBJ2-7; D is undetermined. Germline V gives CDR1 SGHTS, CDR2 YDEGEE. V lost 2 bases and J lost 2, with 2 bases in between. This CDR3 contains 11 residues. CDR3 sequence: CASSFTYEQYF. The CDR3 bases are TGTGCCAGCAGCTTTACCTACGAGCAGTACTTC.

CDR3 amino acids: CASSPGGQGRRGYTF. The CDR3 region has the DNA TGTGCCAGCAGCCCGGGGGGACAGGGGCGTCGCGGCTACACCTTC. The chain joins TRBV7-2 to TRBJ1-2; 10 nucleotides match TRBD1. CDR1 and CDR2 from the germline V gene are SGHTA and FQGNSA. With 5 bases clipped from V and 8 bases from J, the junction kept 11 bases outside the gene matches. The CDR3 is made up of 15 amino acids.

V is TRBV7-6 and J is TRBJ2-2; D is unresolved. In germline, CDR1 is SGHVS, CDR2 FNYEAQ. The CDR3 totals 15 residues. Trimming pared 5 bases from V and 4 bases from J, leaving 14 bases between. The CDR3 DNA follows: TGTGCCAGCAGCCCCCCCGAGTCGGGCACCGGGGAGCTGTTTTTT. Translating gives CASSPPESGTGELFF.

The CDR3 region is CASSYHTGSLTYEQYF. In DNA form, the CDR3 reads TGTGCCAGCAGTTACCATACAGGTTCATTGACCTACGAGCAGTACTTC. V is TRBV6-6 and J is TRBJ2-7; weak D call: TRBD1 (5 bases). Germline V gene sequence: CDR1 MNHNY, CDR2 SVGAGI (reference sequence). CDR3 length: 16 amino acids. V was trimmed by 2 bases and J by 2 bases, leaving 16 bases between them.

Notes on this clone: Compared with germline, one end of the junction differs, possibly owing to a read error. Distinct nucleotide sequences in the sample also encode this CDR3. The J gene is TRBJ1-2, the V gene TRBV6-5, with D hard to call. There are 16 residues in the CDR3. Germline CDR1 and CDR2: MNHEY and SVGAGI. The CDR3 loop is CASSSGGPGGVEGYTF. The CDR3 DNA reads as TGTGCCAGTAGTTCTGGTGGGCCAGGAGGAGTTGAGGGCTACACCTTC.

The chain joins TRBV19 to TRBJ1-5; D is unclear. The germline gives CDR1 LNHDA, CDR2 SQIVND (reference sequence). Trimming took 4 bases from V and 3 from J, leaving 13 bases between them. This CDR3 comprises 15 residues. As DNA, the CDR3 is TGTGCCAGTAGTACGATAGACGGGTTCAATCAGCCCCAGCATTTT. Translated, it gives CASSTIDGFNQPQHF.

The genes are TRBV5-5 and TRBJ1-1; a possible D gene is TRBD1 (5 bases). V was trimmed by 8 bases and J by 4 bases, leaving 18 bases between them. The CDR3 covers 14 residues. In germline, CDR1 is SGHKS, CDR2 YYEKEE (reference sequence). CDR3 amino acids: CASLLDQGFTEAFF. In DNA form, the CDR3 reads TGTGCCAGTTTACTTGATCAGGGATTCACTGAAGCTTTCTTT.

CDR3 in DNA: TGTGCCAGCAGACACCCAGGGTTAGAGGTACATGAGCAGTTCTTC. This translates into CASRHPGLEVHEQFF. This sequence joins TRBV7-9 and TRBJ2-1; TRBD1 might be the D (5 bases). Trimming shortened V by 6 bases and J by 8 bases, and 20 bases separated the two germline ends. The germline V gene has CDR1 SEHNR and CDR2 FQNEAQ (reference sequence). This CDR3 contains 15 residues.

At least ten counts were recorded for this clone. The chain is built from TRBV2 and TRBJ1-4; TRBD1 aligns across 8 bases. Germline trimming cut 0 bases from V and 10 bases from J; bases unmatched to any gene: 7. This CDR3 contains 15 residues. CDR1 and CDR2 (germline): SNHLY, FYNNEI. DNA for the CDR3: TGTGCCAGCAGTGAAGCGCCCAGGGGGCTTGGAAAACTGTTTTTT. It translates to CASSEAPRGLGKLFF.

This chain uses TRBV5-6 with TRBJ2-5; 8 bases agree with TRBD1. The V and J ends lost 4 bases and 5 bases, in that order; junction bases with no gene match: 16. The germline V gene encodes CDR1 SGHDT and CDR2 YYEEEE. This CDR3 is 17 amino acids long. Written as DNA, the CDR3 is TGTGCCAGCAGCCGATCCCTTGGACAGGGATTCAGGGAGACCCAGTACTTC. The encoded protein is CASSRSLGQGFRETQYF.